These T cell receptor beta chains were read from a single sample in a study of T cells in Graves' hyperthyroidism and ophthalmopathy. TCRdb re-analysed the multiplex PCR reads in MiXCR, keeping a single row per CDR3 protein. This sample has fewer than 350,000 distinct CDR3 sequences; roughly 21% occur once, and the top ten carry 50%. The sequencing sample was made of blood. The receptors originated from a woman between 45 and 65 years old with Graves' hyperthyroidism. CDR3s include the opening cysteine and the closing phenylalanine or tryptophan. Each record gives: J gene, D gene, clone size, V gene, CDR3 length, CDR3 DNA, CDR3 protein. D genes are given only for firm matches. Where a row states a size, it is once, few, many or the class of an expanded clone; other rows omit it.

TRBJ1-6 TRBD1 . TRBV19 14 TGTGCCAGTAGTATTGGGACAGGGGTTTCACCCCTCCACTTT CASSIGTGVSPLHF
TRBJ2-2 . many TRBV11-2 14 TGTGCCAGCAGCCTACTTCTGAACACCGGGGAGCTGTTTTTT CASSLLLNTGELFF
TRBJ2-3 . many TRBV5-6 15 TGTGCCAGCAGCTTTACAGGGATTGGAACAGATACGCAGTATTTT CASSFTGIGTDTQYF
TRBJ2-1 TRBD1 many TRBV7-8 15 TGTGCCAGCAGCCGGGACAGGGGCCCTTACAATGAGCAGTTCTTC CASSRDRGPYNEQFF
TRBJ2-2 . many TRBV9 15 TGTGCCAGCAGCGTACAGGGGAGGAACACCGGGGAGCTGTTTTTT CASSVQGRNTGELFF
TRBJ1-2 . few TRBV5-1 13 TGCGCCAGCAGCAAGGGACCCGGTGGGGGCTACACCTTC CASSKGPGGGYTF
TRBJ1-2 . . TRBV20-1 11 TGCAGTGGCGGCCAAGGTAGCGGCTACACCTTC CSGGQGSGYTF
TRBJ2-3 . many TRBV29-1 11 TGCAGCGTTTTGAACACAGATACGCAGTATTTT CSVLNTDTQYF
TRBJ1-6 TRBD1 . TRBV6-2/TRBV6-3 12 TGTGCCAGCTGGACAGGGGGTTCACCCCTCCACTTT CASWTGGSPLHF
TRBJ2-2 . many TRBV5-6 16 TGTGCCAGCAGCCTTCTCGCGGGCCAGGGGACCGGGGAGCTGTTTTTT CASSLLAGQGTGELFF
TRBJ1-2 . many TRBV18 12 TGTGCCAGCTCACCAGAGAGGAGAGGCTACACCTTC CASSPERRGYTF
TRBJ2-6 . . TRBV30 13 TGTGCCTGGAGGGGGCCGGGGGCCAACGTCCTGACTTTC CAWRGPGANVLTF
TRBJ1-2 TRBD1 many TRBV5-1 13 TGCGCCAGCAGCGGACAGGGTGGTCATGGCTACACCTTC CASSGQGGHGYTF
TRBJ1-1 . many TRBV7-2 13 TGTGCCAGCAGCTTAGATATGAACACTGAAGCTTTCTTT CASSLDMNTEAFF
TRBJ1-5 . many TRBV5-4 13 TGTGCCAGCAGCGCAGGGTGGGGGCAGCCCCAGCATTTT CASSAGWGQPQHF
TRBJ1-5 . . TRBV20-1 14 TGCAGTGTCTCGGGACATTTTAGCAATCAGCCCCAGCATTTT CSVSGHFSNQPQHF
TRBJ1-5 . many TRBV7-2 15 TGTGCCAGCAGGTTCGGGAACCTGGTCGGACAGCCCCAGCATTTT CASRFGNLVGQPQHF
TRBJ2-5 TRBD2 . TRBV6-1 17 TGTGCCAGCATTCCTATAGGGGGGACTAGCGGGGGTGAGACCCAGTACTTC CASIPIGGTSGGETQYF
TRBJ2-3 . many TRBV11-2 14 TGTGCCAGCAGCTTAGGGGCGAGCACAGATACGCAGTATTTT CASSLGASTDTQYF
TRBJ2-1 TRBD2 . TRBV3-1 20 TGTGCCAGCAGCCAAGGGGGACTAGCGGGGGGGCTGGGCTCCTACAATGAGCAGTTCTTC CASSQGGLAGGLGSYNEQFF
TRBJ2-7 . many TRBV2 13 TGTGCCAGCACAGACACGTTTCTCTACGAGCAGTACTTC CASTDTFLYEQYF
TRBJ1-1 . many TRBV2 14 TGTGCCAGCAGATTCTGGGAAGCCAACACTGAAGCTTTCTTT CASRFWEANTEAFF
TRBJ2-2 . many TRBV2 14 TGTGCCAGCAGGGAGGGGTGGGACGCCGGGGAGCTGTTTTTT CASREGWDAGELFF
TRBJ2-7 TRBD1 many TRBV20-1 13 TGCAGTGCTAGAGGAGACAGGGTCTACGAGCAGTACTTC CSARGDRVYEQYF
TRBJ1-6 . many TRBV12-3/TRBV12-4 16 TGTGCCAGCAGCTCCGGACAGACCGTCCTATACGAGGCCCTCCACTTT CASSSGQTVLYEALHF
TRBJ2-2 TRBD1 . TRBV6-1 14 TGTGCCAGCAACATACAGGGGCCCACCGGGGAGCTGTTTTTT CASNIQGPTGELFF
TRBJ2-7 . many TRBV5-1 13 TGCGCCAGCAGCCCCACTGCGAACTACGAGCAGTACTTC CASSPTANYEQYF
TRBJ1-2 TRBD1 many TRBV5-1 15 TGCGCCAGCAGCCGAGGTACAGGGGTCAACTATGGCTACACCTTC CASSRGTGVNYGYTF